The 16 T cell receptor beta chains listed next were all sequenced from one sample in a study of CD8 T cells in Susac syndrome. The RNA, about 0.45 to 1 ug, was put through reverse transcription using random hexamers. TCRdb called the immunoSEQ multiplex PCR reads again in MiXCR, with one record for every CDR3 protein. The table includes about 130,000 distinct CDR3 sequences, 90% to 95% detected once. Sequenced material: CD4+ T cells from PBMCs. Every receptor here comes from a human donor in good health.

This clonotype was detected only a few times. V usage is TRBV7-2 and J usage is TRBJ1-1; D not resolved. Germline CDR1 reads SGHTA; CDR2 reads FQGNSA. The germline V and J ends were trimmed by 3 bases and 1 base, with 9 bases remaining between them. CDR3 length: 14 amino acids. This CDR3 is CASSFSLQNTEAFF. The CDR3 nucleotides are TGTGCCAGCAGCTTCTCTCTACAGAACACTGAAGCTTTCTTT.

This rearrangement joins TRBV4-1 to TRBJ1-2, with 7 bases matching TRBD1. Trimming took 1 base from V and 4 from J; bases not matched to a gene: 6. Germline V lookup: CDR1 MGHRA, CDR2 YSYEKL. There are 15 residues in the CDR3. Here the CDR3 reads CASSQVETGSYGYTF. The CDR3 DNA follows: TGCGCCAGCAGCCAAGTTGAGACAGGGTCCTATGGCTACACCTTC.

This rearrangement joins TRBV4-1 to TRBJ2-7; 8 bases fit TRBD2. This CDR3 region has 15 residues. Germline assignment: CDR1 MGHRA and CDR2 YSYEKL. Trimming removed 3 bases from V and 0 bases from J; junction bases left unmatched: 4. CDR3 sequence (DNA): TGCGCCAGCAGCCATGGAAGCGGGAGCTCCTACGAGCAGTACTTC. It translates to CASSHGSGSSYEQYF.

The chain joins TRBV27 to TRBJ2-7; TRBD1 matches 9 bases. With 6 bases clipped from V and 4 bases from J, the junction kept 4 bases outside the gene matches. Germline V lookup: CDR1 MNHEY, CDR2 SMNVEV (reference sequence). The length of the CDR3 is 13 residues. CDR3 loop: CASRGQGRYEQYF. DNA for the CDR3: TGTGCCAGCAGGGGACAGGGACGTTACGAGCAGTACTTC.

The chain links TRBV2 to TRBJ2-1; 9 nucleotides align to TRBD2. V trimming: 6 bases; J trimming: 5 bases; junction bases outside the gene matches: 8. CDR1 and CDR2 (germline): SNHLY, FYNNEI. The CDR3 has 15 amino acids. In DNA, the CDR3 is TGTGCCAGCAGCGCCAGACTAGCGGTCAACAATGAGCAGTTCTTC. Protein sequence: CASSARLAVNNEQFF.

The V and J genes are TRBV28 and TRBJ1-4, with D unclear. CDR1 and CDR2 from the germline V gene are MDHEN and SYDVKM. The CDR3 is 16 residues long. Deletions cut 3 bases from V and 0 bases from J, with 11 bases between. CDR3 loop: CASSLSRSSTNEKLFF. CDR3 DNA: TGTGCCAGCAGTTTGAGCAGGAGTTCAACTAATGAAAAACTGTTTTTT.

CDR3 region: CASSLATPYNEQFF. The CDR3 coding sequence is TGTGCCAGCAGCTTAGCGACCCCCTACAATGAGCAGTTCTTC. V gene TRBV7-2 combines with J gene TRBJ2-1; D gene uncertain. Germline V gene lookup returns CDR1 SGHTA and CDR2 FQGNSA. The CDR3 length is 14 residues. The germline V and J ends were trimmed by 0 bases and 2 bases, with 5 bases remaining between them.

This chain uses TRBV4-1 with TRBJ2-7; no reliable D call. V was trimmed by 0 bases and J by 5 bases, leaving 11 bases between them. The germline V gene has CDR1 MGHRA and CDR2 YSYEKL. The CDR3 length is 14 residues. The CDR3 here is CASSQDGLLDEQYF. DNA of the CDR3: TGCGCCAGCAGCCAAGATGGGTTATTGGACGAGCAGTACTTC.

Only one count was recorded for this clonotype. The chain employs TRBV5-1 and TRBJ2-7, with no clear D. This CDR3 is 15 amino acids long. Germline V gives CDR1 SGHRS, CDR2 YFSETQ. V gave up 0 bases and J gave up 3 bases, with 13 bases separating them. As DNA, the CDR3 is TGCGCCAGCAGCTTGGATGGCGGTGAGTTCTACGAGCAGTACTTC. It yields the protein CASSLDGGEFYEQYF.

This clonotype was seen more than once but under ten times. V and J are TRBV7-9 and TRBJ2-7; D is unresolved. The CDR3 runs to 12 residues. With 5 bases removed from V and 2 bases from J, the gap between germline ends came to 7 bases. Germline assignment: CDR1 SEHNR and CDR2 FQNEAQ (reference sequence). Here the CDR3 DNA reads TGTGCCAGCAGCCGTGGTACCTACGAGCAGTACTTC. Protein: CASSRGTYEQYF.

This clonotype is a singleton in its sample. V and J are TRBV9 and TRBJ2-7; TRBD2 matches at 7 bases. After removal of 4 bases from V and 5 bases from J, the junction contained 18 bases not matched to a gene. Germline CDR1 is SGDLS and CDR2 is YYNGEE. The CDR3 consists of 17 residues. Here the CDR3 DNA reads TGTGCCAGCAGCCCCATCCGGTTGGGGGAGGGATTCCACGAGCAGTACTTC. It yields the protein CASSPIRLGEGFHEQYF.

V is TRBV12-3 or TRBV12-4 and J is TRBJ2-7; no clear D gene. The CDR3 sequence is 14 residues long. V was cut by 6 bases and J by 0 bases, with 12 bases left in between. The CDR3 reads CASSTSGGSYEQYF. CDR3 coding DNA: TGTGCCAGCAGCACCTCGGGTGGCTCCTACGAGCAGTACTTC.

The chain combines TRBV20-1 with TRBJ1-1; perhaps TRBD1 as D (6 bases). CDR3 length: 12 amino acids. The germline V gene encodes CDR1 DFQATT and CDR2 SNEGSKA (reference sequence). V was shortened by 5 bases and J by 4 bases, with 11 bases between the two germline ends. The CDR3 DNA follows: TGCAGTGCTCTTAAGACAGGCACTGAAGCTTTCTTT. Amino acids: CSALKTGTEAFF.

The CDR3 nucleotides read TGTGCCAGCAGCTTTAGGGAGCTCTCTGGGGCCAACGTCCTGACTTTC. It is translated as CASSFRELSGANVLTF. The rearrangement links TRBV7-2 to TRBJ2-6; possibly TRBD2 for D (5 bases). The CDR3 is 16 amino acids. Germline CDR1 SGHTA, CDR2 FQGNSA. V was shortened by 3 bases and J by 0 bases, with 9 bases between the two germline ends.

The gene calls are TRBV30 and TRBJ2-6, with 8 bases identical to TRBD2. The CDR3 runs 17 residues. Germline V lookup: CDR1 GTSNPN, CDR2 SVGIG (reference sequence). J was trimmed by 2 bases and V by 3 bases; bases with no gene match: 9. CDR3 loop: CAWRGSGKGAGANVLTF. The DNA for the CDR3 is TGTGCCTGGAGGGGTAGCGGGAAAGGTGCTGGGGCCAACGTCCTGACTTTC.

The chain links TRBV6-5 to TRBJ2-3; 11 bases map to TRBD2. Trimming cost V 0 bases and J 5 bases; bases outside gene matches: 4. Germline V gives CDR1 MNHEY, CDR2 SVGAGI. The length of the CDR3 is 16 residues. The CDR3 loop is CASSYSGGTSGDTQYF. CDR3 in DNA: TGTGCCAGCAGTTACTCTGGCGGGACTAGCGGAGATACGCAGTATTTT.